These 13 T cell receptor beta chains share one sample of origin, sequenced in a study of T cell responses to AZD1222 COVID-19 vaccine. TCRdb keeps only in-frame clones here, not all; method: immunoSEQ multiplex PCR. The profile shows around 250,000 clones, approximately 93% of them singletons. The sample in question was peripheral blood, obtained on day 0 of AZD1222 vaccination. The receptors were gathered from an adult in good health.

Here the CDR3 DNA reads TGTGCCAGCAGCTTGACTGGGTATGGCTACACCTTC. As protein: CASSLTGYGYTF. The chain recombines TRBV5-6 with TRBJ1-2; D unclear. Germline CDR1 reads SGHDT; CDR2 reads YYEEEE. The CDR3 runs 12 residues. V was shortened by 1 base and J by 5 bases, with 6 bases between the two germline ends.

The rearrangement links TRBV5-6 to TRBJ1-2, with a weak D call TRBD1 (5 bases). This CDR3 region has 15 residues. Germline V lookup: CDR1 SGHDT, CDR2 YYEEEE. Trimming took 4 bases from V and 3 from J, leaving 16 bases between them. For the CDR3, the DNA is TGTGCCAGCAGCCGAACAGCCGGGGCGGACTATGGCTACACCTTC. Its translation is CASSRTAGADYGYTF. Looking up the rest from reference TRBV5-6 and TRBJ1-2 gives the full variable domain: DAGVTQSPTHLIKTRGQQVTLRCSPKSGHDTVSWYQQALGQGPQFIFQYYEEEERQRGNFPDRFSGHQFPNYSSELNVNALLLGDSALYLCASSRTAGADYGYTFGSGTRLTVV.

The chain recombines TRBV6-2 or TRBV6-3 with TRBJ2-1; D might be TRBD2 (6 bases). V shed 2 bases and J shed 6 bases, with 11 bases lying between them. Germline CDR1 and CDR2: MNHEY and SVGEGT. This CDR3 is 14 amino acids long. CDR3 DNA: TGTGCCAGCAGTTACGGCGGGGAGGCCAATGAGCAGTTCTTC. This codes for CASSYGGEANEQFF.

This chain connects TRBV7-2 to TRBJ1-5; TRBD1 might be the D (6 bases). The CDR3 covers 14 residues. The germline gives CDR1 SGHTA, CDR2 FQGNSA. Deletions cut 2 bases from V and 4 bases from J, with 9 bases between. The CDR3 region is CASSLNRVNQPQHF. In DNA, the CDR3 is TGTGCCAGCAGCTTAAACAGGGTAAATCAGCCCCAGCATTTT. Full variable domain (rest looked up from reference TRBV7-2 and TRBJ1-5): GAGVSQSPSNKVTEKGKDVELRCDPISGHTALYWYRQSLGQGLEFLIYFQGNSAPDKSGLPSDRFSAERTGGSVSTLTIQRTQQEDSAVYLCASSLNRVNQPQHFGDGTRLSIL.

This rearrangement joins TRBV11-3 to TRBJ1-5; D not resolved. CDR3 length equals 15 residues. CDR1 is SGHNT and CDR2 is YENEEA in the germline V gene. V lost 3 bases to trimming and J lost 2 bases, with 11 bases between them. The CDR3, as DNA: TGTGCCAGCAGCTTCGCGACACGGGGCAATCAGCCCCAGCATTTT. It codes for CASSFATRGNQPQHF.

The CDR3 loop reads CASSIGTLSNQPQHF. CDR3 sequence (DNA): TGCGCCAGCAGCATCGGGACGCTTAGCAATCAGCCCCAGCATTTT. V is TRBV5-1 and J is TRBJ1-5; TRBD1 might be the D (5 bases). This CDR3 region has 15 residues. V was cut by 4 bases and J by 0 bases, with 11 bases left in between. Germline V gives CDR1 SGHRS, CDR2 YFSETQ. Variable domain in full (rest from reference TRBV5-1 and TRBJ1-5): KAGVTQTPRYLIKTRGQQVTLSCSPISGHRSVSWYQQTPGQGLQFLFEYFSETQRNKGNFPGRFSGRQFSNSRSEMNVSTLELGDSALYLCASSIGTLSNQPQHFGDGTRLSIL.

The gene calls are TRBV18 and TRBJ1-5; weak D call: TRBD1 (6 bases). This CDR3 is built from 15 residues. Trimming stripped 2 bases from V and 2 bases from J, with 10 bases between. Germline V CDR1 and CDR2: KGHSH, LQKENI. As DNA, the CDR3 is TGTGCCAGCTCACCAAGACAGGACGGCAATCAGCCCCAGCATTTT. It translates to CASSPRQDGNQPQHF.

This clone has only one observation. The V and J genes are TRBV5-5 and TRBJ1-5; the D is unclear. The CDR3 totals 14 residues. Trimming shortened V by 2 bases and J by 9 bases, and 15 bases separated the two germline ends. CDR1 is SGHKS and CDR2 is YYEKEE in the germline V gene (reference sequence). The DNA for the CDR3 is TGTGCCAGCAGCTTCGACGGCCTACAAGGGCCCCAGCATTTT. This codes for CASSFDGLQGPQHF.

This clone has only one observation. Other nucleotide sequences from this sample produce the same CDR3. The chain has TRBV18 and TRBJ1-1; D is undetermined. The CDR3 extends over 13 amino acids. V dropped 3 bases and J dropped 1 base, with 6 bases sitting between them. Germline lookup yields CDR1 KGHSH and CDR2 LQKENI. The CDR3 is CASSPAGNTEAFF. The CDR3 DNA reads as TGTGCCAGCTCACCCGCGGGGAACACTGAAGCTTTCTTT. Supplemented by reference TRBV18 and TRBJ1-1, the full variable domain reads NAGVMQNPRHLVRRRGQEARLRCSPMKGHSHVYWYRQLPEEGLKFMVYLQKENIIDESGMPKERFSAEFPKEGPSILRIQQVVRGDSAAYFCASSPAGNTEAFFGQGTRLTVV.

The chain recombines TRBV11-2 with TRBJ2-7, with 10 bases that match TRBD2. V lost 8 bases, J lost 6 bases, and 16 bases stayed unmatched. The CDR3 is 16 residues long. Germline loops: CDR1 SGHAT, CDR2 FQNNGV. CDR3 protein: CASRKGGLAGESEQYF. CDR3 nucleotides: TGTGCCAGCCGAAAGGGCGGCCTAGCGGGAGAGAGCGAGCAGTACTTC.

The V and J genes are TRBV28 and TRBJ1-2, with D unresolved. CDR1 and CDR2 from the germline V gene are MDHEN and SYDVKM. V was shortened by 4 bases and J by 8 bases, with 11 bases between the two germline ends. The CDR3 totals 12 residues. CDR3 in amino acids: CASSSEVRGYTF. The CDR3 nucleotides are TGTGCCAGCAGTTCGGAAGTGAGGGGCTACACCTTC.

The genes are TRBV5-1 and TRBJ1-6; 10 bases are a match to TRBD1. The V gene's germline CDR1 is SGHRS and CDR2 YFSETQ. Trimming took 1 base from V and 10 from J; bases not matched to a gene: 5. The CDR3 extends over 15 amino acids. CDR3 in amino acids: CASSLRGTGESPLHF. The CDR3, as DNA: TGCGCCAGCAGCTTGAGGGGGACAGGGGAGTCACCCCTCCACTTT.

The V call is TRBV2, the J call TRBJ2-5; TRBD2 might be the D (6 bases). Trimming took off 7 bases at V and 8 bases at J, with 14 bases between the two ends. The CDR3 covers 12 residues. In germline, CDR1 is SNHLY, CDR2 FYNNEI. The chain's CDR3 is CASTRDLGTQYF. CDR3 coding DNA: TGTGCCAGCACCCGGGACTTAGGTACCCAGTACTTC.